Given below is one T cell receptor (beta chain) in context. No antigen is known for it. No much larger clonotype is one base removed from it; base qualities were not supplied. This specimen comes from a study of control samples from healthy donors and cancer patients (dated by TCRdb to 2020 to 2022). Library preparation was by the immunoSEQ multiplex PCR assay. TCRdb obtained this table from immuneACCESS and retained in-frame rearrangements with V and J assigned. These tables miss some clones; where compared with another copy, unresolved V genes account for less than half of the shortfall, and the remainder is unexplained. The sample yields approximately 140,000 clones; over 85% were counted once. The top ten clones comprise about 10% of the sample. CDR1 and CDR2, per the germline V gene (reference sequence), are GTSNPN and SVGIG. The CDR3, cysteine through phenylalanine, is 13 amino acids long. Of all the DNA, just the CDR3 is kept, 39 bases in frame from base 1. Between the V and J ends, shortened by 7 bases and 6 bases respectively, the junction contains 13 bases.

The sequence was obtained from a man between 25 and 39 years old in good health. The rearranged segments are TRBV30 and TRBJ1-6; no D gene call is confident. Sequenced: blood. CDR3 sequence: CAFVVTANSPLHF. The bases read TGTGCCTTCGTGGTAACGGCTAATTCACCCCTCCACTTT.